This T cell receptor (beta chain) was found in a study of cytomegalovirus exposure and HLA in healthy donors. Background on the study: Researchers found that roughly 81% of 398 genotyped donors fell within the Caucasian-associated ancestry cluster.

CDR1 KGHSH and CDR2 LQKENI come from the germline V gene. The CDR3 sequence is 13 residues long. V was clipped by 5 bases and J by 4 bases, with 10 bases between them. As concerns this clone: Its antigen is still unknown.

Amplification used 60 Vbeta primers and 13 Jbeta primers. Sequencing used immunoSEQ multiplex PCR; TCRdb keeps in-frame clones, though not all of them. The sample lists approximately 190,000 clones; about 86% were seen once. Study-wide results and caveats: Per published accounts, TCR beta sequences correctly predicted the HLA-A and HLA-B alleles of most subjects. Follow-up analysis later connected one missense variant in DCLRE1C with trimming of TCR beta V- and J-genes.

The sequence was obtained from a man aged 40-50 years in good health and CMV-seropositive. The sequencing input was PBMCs. The chain recombines TRBV18 with TRBJ2-3, with D perhaps TRBD2 (5 bases). CDR3 DNA sequence: TGTGCCAGCTCAGGCACTAGGCCAGATACGCAGTATTTT. Residues: CASSGTRPDTQYF.